The clone carrying this T cell receptor beta chain has at least ten counts. The data originate from a study of T-cell reconstitution after alpha-beta-depleted transplantation in children. Trimming took 4 bases from V and 5 from J, leaving 15 bases between them. CDR3 length equals 14 residues. Germline CDR1 DFQATT, CDR2 SNEGSKA (reference sequence). Using unique molecular identifiers, the investigators prepared the TCRbeta library. One entry per CDR3 protein, called by TCRdb with MiXCR from the PCR reads. The profile shows 600,000 to 700,000 distinct CDR3 sequences, roughly 17% of them singletons. The specimen comprised PBMCs from the stem cell graft donor, sampled from the stem cell graft. The clonotype originates from a human donor who donated a stem cell graft to a child with acute myeloid leukemia. The chain recombines TRBV20-1 with TRBJ2-1; TRBD1 or TRBD2 may be the D gene (5 bases each). CDR3 DNA: TGCAGTGCTATTCCCGGGACGCAAGACAATGAGCAGTTCTTC. It specifies CSAIPGTQDNEQFF.